The 32 T cell receptor beta chains below were found in one sample sequenced in a study of CD8 T cells in ankylosing spondylitis. Using its own MiXCR run on the 5' RACE reads, TCRdb lists one record per CDR3 protein. The sample has roughly 230,000 distinct CDR3 sequences, roughly 10% seen once; the top ten hold about 2.5%. The material sequenced was blood, either unsorted or a sorted T cell fraction (not recorded which). These receptors all come from a male donor with ankylosing spondylitis or in good health (not recorded which).

This clonotype has at least ten counts. V gene TRBV21-1 combines with J gene TRBJ1-2. TRBV21-1 constitutes a pseudogene. The CDR3 runs 16 residues. The CDR3 is CASSKVGLFHHYGYTF. CDR3 DNA: TGTGCCAGCAGCAAAGTCGGACTTTTTCACCACTATGGCTACACCTTC.

Ten or more counts support this clonotype. The chain has TRBV5-1 and TRBJ2-7; D gene unclear. V gave up 1 base and J gave up 4 bases, with 12 bases separating them. Germline values: CDR1 SGHRS, CDR2 YFSETQ. The CDR3 runs to 14 residues. CDR3 in DNA: TGCGCCAGCAGCTTGAAGCCGGACCTTTACGAGCAGTACTTC. It translates to CASSLKPDLYEQYF.

This clonotype was seen ten or more times. V gene TRBV12-3 or TRBV12-4 combines with J gene TRBJ2-3; 11 positions match TRBD2. V shed 5 bases and J 1 base; nucleotides not matched to a gene: 2. The length of the CDR3 is 15 residues. CDR3 loop: CASSPGLAGTDTQYF. The CDR3 DNA follows: TGTGCCAGCAGTCCGGGACTAGCGGGCACAGATACGCAGTATTTT.

Notes on this clonotype: A much larger clone sits a single nucleotide away, making a read error possible. V is TRBV20-1 and J is TRBJ1-2; a weak D match, TRBD1 (6 bases). The germline V gene encodes CDR1 DFQATT and CDR2 SNEGSKA (reference sequence). The CDR3 is 18 amino acids. CDR3 in DNA: TGCTGTGCTAGAGAAAGGGGCGGGAAGCAGGAACAGGGATTCGGCTACACCTTC. Translation gives CCARERGGKQEQGFGYTF.

The sample holds many counts of this clonotype. This chain links TRBV5-1 with TRBJ2-1; TRBD2 is a possible D gene (7 bases). Germline V gene lookup returns CDR1 SGHRS and CDR2 YFSETQ. Trimming took off 0 bases at V and 4 bases at J, with 14 bases between the two ends. This CDR3 comprises 16 residues. The CDR3 sequence is CASSLEGGTLYNEQFF. CDR3 nucleotides: TGCGCCAGCAGCTTGGAGGGGGGGACACTTTACAATGAGCAGTTCTTC.

This clonotype was found many times. V gene TRBV7-2 combines with J gene TRBJ1-5; no clear D gene. This CDR3 comprises 13 residues. Trimming pared 3 bases from V and 6 bases from J, leaving 9 bases between. Germline CDR1 SGHTA, CDR2 FQGNSA. In nucleotides, the CDR3 is TGTGCCAGCAGCTTCAGCTTGGGTCAGCCCCAGCATTTT. Translated: CASSFSLGQPQHF.

This clonotype has ten or more counts. This chain connects TRBV3-1 to TRBJ1-2; D may be TRBD1 (5 bases). The CDR3 runs 13 residues. V lost 0 bases and J lost 4, with 6 bases in between. Looked up from germline, CDR1 is LGHDT and CDR2 is YNNKEL (reference sequence). This CDR3 is CASSQEGTYGYTF. The CDR3, as DNA: TGTGCCAGCAGCCAAGAAGGGACCTATGGCTACACCTTC.

This clonotype has a count of ten or more. The V and J genes are TRBV7-2 and TRBJ1-1; possible D gene TRBD1, 6 bases. CDR1 and CDR2 from the germline V gene are SGHTA and FQGNSA. Between the trimmed V and J ends, which lost 6 bases and 0 bases, there was a span of 8 bases. The CDR3 loop spans 13 amino acids. The CDR3 region is CASSTGMNTEAFF. CDR3 coding DNA: TGTGCCAGCAGTACAGGGATGAACACTGAAGCTTTCTTT.

This chain uses TRBV7-2 with TRBJ1-5; no clear D gene. CDR3 length: 14 residues. Looked up from germline, CDR1 is SGHTA and CDR2 is FQGNSA. The germline V and J ends were trimmed by 5 bases and 2 bases, with 10 bases remaining between them. CDR3 DNA sequence: TGTGCCAGCAGCCATGCTGGGGGCAATCAGCCCCAGCATTTT. Translated: CASSHAGGNQPQHF.

This clonotype was observed at least ten times. CDR3 sequence: CASSLAGQGGTLHF. CDR3 coding DNA: TGTGCCAGCAGCTTAGCGGGACAGGGGGGAACCCTCCACTTT. V is TRBV7-2 and J is TRBJ1-6; TRBD1 matches 11 bases. V dropped 0 bases and J dropped 14; count of bases not matched to a gene: 3. The CDR3 consists of 14 residues. Germline V gene data show CDR1 as SGHTA and CDR2 as FQGNSA.

This clonotype was observed at least ten times. V is TRBV29-1 and J is TRBJ1-1, with 8 bases lining up with TRBD1. This CDR3 is built from 13 residues. The V gene's germline CDR1 is SQVTM and CDR2 ANQGSEA. The V gene end was trimmed by 7 bases and the J gene end by 4 bases; junction bases not matched to a gene: 8. CDR3 sequence: CSATGGGSTEAFF. DNA for the CDR3: TGCAGCGCCACAGGGGGGGGCTCCACTGAAGCTTTCTTT. Based on the CDR3 plus reference TRBV29-1 and TRBJ1-1, the full variable domain is SAVISQKPSRDICQRGTSLTIQCQVDSQVTMMFWYRQQPGQSLTLIATANQGSEATYESGFVIDKFPISRPNLTFSTLTVSNMSPEDSSIYLCSATGGGSTEAFFGQGTRLTVV.

The chain uses TRBV20-1 and TRBJ2-1; 8 positions agree with TRBD2. The germline CDR1 and CDR2 sequences are DFQATT and SNEGSKA (reference sequence). The CDR3 spans 14 residues. V shed 7 bases, J shed 7 bases, and the junction held 12 bases outside the gene matches. The CDR3 is CSVVRAGGRNEQFF. The CDR3 nucleotides read TGCAGTGTGGTGAGGGCGGGAGGAAGGAATGAGCAGTTCTTC.

This clonotype appeared many times. The chain carries TRBV7-7 and TRBJ2-2; perhaps D is TRBD1 or TRBD2 (5 bases each). V was cut by 2 bases and J by 3 bases, with 22 bases left in between. The V gene's germline CDR1 is SSHAT and CDR2 FNYEAQ (reference sequence). The CDR3 is 19 residues long. This chain's CDR3 is CASSLIFRGSLQDTGELFF. The CDR3 DNA sequence: TGTGCCAGCAGCTTAATCTTTCGGGGCTCCCTCCAGGACACCGGGGAGCTGTTTTTT.

This clonotype was seen a handful of times. CDR3 region: CSARGSGATGYNEQFF. CDR3 nucleotides: TGCAGTGCTAGGGGTAGCGGGGCGACAGGTTACAATGAGCAGTTCTTC. The J gene is TRBJ2-1, the V gene TRBV20-1, with 8 bases matching TRBD2. In germline, CDR1 is DFQATT, CDR2 SNEGSKA (reference sequence). The CDR3 length is 16 residues. V gave up 3 bases and J gave up 4 bases; unmatched junction bases: 11.

This clonotype came up many times. The chain employs TRBV29-1 and TRBJ1-2; no definite D call. This CDR3 region has 10 residues. CDR1 is SQVTM, CDR2 ANQGSEA, per germline. Trimming shortened V by 5 bases and J by 6 bases, and 7 bases separated the two germline ends. The CDR3 nucleotides are TGCAGCGTTTCAAGTGATGGCTACACCTTC. It codes for CSVSSDGYTF.

Many counts were recorded for this clonotype. This chain joins TRBV20-1 and TRBJ2-1; 7 nucleotides align to TRBD1. CDR3 size: 11 residues. The germline V gene has CDR1 DFQATT and CDR2 SNEGSKA (reference sequence). J was trimmed by 4 bases and V by 8 bases; bases with no gene match: 2. This CDR3 reads CSPTGYNEQFF. CDR3 in DNA: TGCAGTCCGACAGGGTACAATGAGCAGTTCTTC.

Turning to this clonotype: A much larger clone differs from this one at a single base, so this may be a read error. The chain employs TRBV5-1 and TRBJ2-3; 8 bases match TRBD2. Germline V CDR1 and CDR2: SGHRS, YFSETQ. CDR3 length: 16 amino acids. The CDR3 DNA reads TGCGCCACCAGCTTCGGGAGGGACGTGGTCGCAGATACGCAGTATTTT. This encodes CATSFGRDVVADTQYF. The variable domain in full, completed from reference TRBV5-1 and TRBJ2-3, reads KAGVTQTPRYLIKTRGQQVTLSCSPISGHRSVSWYQQTPGQGLQFLFEYFSETQRNKGNFPGRFSGRQFSNSRSEMNVSTLELGDSALYLCATSFGRDVVADTQYFGPGTRLTVL.

This clonotype came up a few times. This sequence joins TRBV18 and TRBJ1-4; TRBD1 aligns across 10 bases. The CDR3 runs to 14 residues. CDR1 and CDR2 from the germline V gene are KGHSH and LQKENI. With 2 bases clipped from V and 12 bases from J, the junction kept 6 bases outside the gene matches. CDR3 loop: CASSPFGTGVELFF. The CDR3 DNA is TGTGCCAGCTCACCATTCGGGACAGGGGTTGAACTGTTTTTT. The full variable domain, rest sourced from reference TRBV18 and TRBJ1-4, is NAGVMQNPRHLVRRRGQEARLRCSPMKGHSHVYWYRQLPEEGLKFMVYLQKENIIDESGMPKERFSAEFPKEGPSILRIQQVVRGDSAAYFCASSPFGTGVELFFGSGTQLSVL.

This clonotype has at least ten counts. The chain recombines TRBV4-1 with TRBJ2-3; TRBD2 matches at 10 bases. CDR1 and CDR2 (germline): MGHRA, YSYEKL. The CDR3 contains 16 residues. After removal of 2 bases from V and 4 bases from J, the junction contained 6 bases not matched to a gene. The CDR3 region has the DNA TGCGCCAGCAGCCAAACTCTAGCGGGGGACTCAGATACGCAGTATTTT. Encoded protein: CASSQTLAGDSDTQYF.

This clonotype has only a few counts. J is TRBJ2-2 and V is TRBV7-9, with 7 bases matching TRBD1. CDR1 and CDR2 from the germline V gene are SEHNR and FQNEAQ (reference sequence). V was clipped by 4 bases and J by 6 bases; unmatched bases: 11. There are 16 residues in the CDR3. CDR3: CASSSLVDRAPGELFF. The CDR3 region has the DNA TGTGCCAGCAGCTCGCTGGTCGACAGGGCCCCCGGGGAGCTGTTTTTT. The full variable domain, its missing parts supplied by reference TRBV7-9 and TRBJ2-2, is DTGVSQNPRHKITKRGQNVTFRCDPISEHNRLYWYRQTLGQGPEFLTYFQNEAQLEKSRLLSDRFSAERPKGSFSTLEIQRTEQGDSAMYLCASSSLVDRAPGELFFGEGSRLTVL.

The table lists this clonotype with many counts. The rearrangement uses TRBV6-2 or TRBV6-3 and TRBJ2-2; 11 positions agree with TRBD1. The CDR3 spans 16 residues. J lost 6 bases, V lost 6 bases, and 9 bases had no gene match. CDR1 MNHEY and CDR2 SVGEGT come from the germline V gene. The CDR3 region is CASSSPGQGVAGELFF. Written as DNA, the CDR3 is TGTGCCAGCAGCTCCCCGGGACAGGGGGTGGCCGGGGAGCTGTTTTTT.

The chain employs TRBV10-3 and TRBJ1-3, with D unclear. V was shortened by 8 bases and J by 0 bases, with 8 bases between the two germline ends. The CDR3 sequence is 13 residues long. Germline V gene data show CDR1 as ENHRY and CDR2 as SYGVKD. For the CDR3, the DNA is TGTGCCATCGGATCTATCTCTGGAAACACCATATATTTT. Translated: CAIGSISGNTIYF.

The chain uses TRBV29-1 and TRBJ2-3, with D uncertain. The CDR3 is made up of 12 amino acids. Trimming removed 8 bases at V and 8 bases at J, with 17 bases between. CDR1 and CDR2 from the germline V gene are SQVTM and ANQGSEA. The CDR3 protein is CSPSARKGTQYF. CDR3 nucleotide sequence: TGCAGCCCCTCTGCTCGTAAAGGTACGCAGTATTTT.

A word on this clonotype: This may arise from a read error, as a much more abundant clone is one base away. The J gene is TRBJ2-5, the V gene TRBV13; unclear D gene. The CDR3 extends over 12 amino acids. The V and J ends lost 2 bases and 7 bases respectively, with 8 bases between them. The germline V gene has CDR1 PRHDT and CDR2 FYEKMQ (reference sequence). CDR3 nucleotides: TGTGCCAGCAGCTTATTTCAGAGGACCCAGTACTTC. Amino acid sequence: CASSLFQRTQYF.

The chain joins TRBV11-3 to TRBJ2-5, with 13 bases that match TRBD2. The CDR3 consists of 16 residues. From germline, CDR1 is SGHNT and CDR2 YENEEA. Trimming removed 2 bases from V and 5 bases from J; junction bases left unmatched: 5. The CDR3 here is CASSLRLAGGRETQYF. The CDR3 coding sequence is TGTGCCAGCAGCTTAAGACTAGCGGGGGGCAGGGAGACCCAGTACTTC.

Ten or more counts support this clonotype. The chain combines TRBV27 with TRBJ2-3; D is undetermined. V lost 4 bases to trimming and J lost 8 bases, with 10 bases between them. The CDR3 is 12 amino acids. The germline V gene encodes CDR1 MNHEY and CDR2 SMNVEV (reference sequence). The CDR3: CASSSVPGTQYF. In DNA, the CDR3 is TGTGCCAGCAGTTCGGTCCCAGGTACGCAGTATTTT.

The chain couples TRBV7-2 to TRBJ2-3, with 12 bases that match TRBD2. With V trimmed by 4 bases and J by 4 bases, 9 bases remained unmatched. CDR3 length equals 17 residues. Germline assignment: CDR1 SGHTA and CDR2 FQGNSA. CDR3 coding DNA: TGTGCCAGCAGCTCTCTGACTAGCGGGAGAGGTGCAGATACGCAGTATTTT. The encoded protein is CASSSLTSGRGADTQYF.

The chain recombines TRBV10-2 with TRBJ1-5, with D unclear. Germline assignment: CDR1 WSHSY and CDR2 SAAADI. This CDR3 contains 15 residues. V was shortened by 4 bases and J by 7 bases, with 17 bases between the two germline ends. CDR3 in DNA: TGCGCCAGCAGTGCTACCCCTACGGTAGGCCAGCCCCAGCATTTT. This gives the protein CASSATPTVGQPQHF.

Ten or more counts support this clonotype. This chain uses TRBV5-1 with TRBJ2-3; perhaps TRBD1 as D (5 bases). Trimming shortened V by 0 bases and J by 3 bases, and 8 bases separated the two germline ends. CDR1 and CDR2 (germline): SGHRS, YFSETQ. The CDR3 spans 14 residues. CDR3 DNA sequence: TGCGCCAGCAGCTTGGACCAGGGAACAGATACGCAGTATTTT. It codes for CASSLDQGTDTQYF.

This clonotype was recorded many times. The rearrangement joins TRBV4-2 to TRBJ2-7; TRBD2 matches 8 bases. The CDR3 consists of 18 residues. After removal of 0 bases from V and 0 bases from J, the junction contained 10 bases not matched to a gene. Germline values: CDR1 LGHNA, CDR2 YNFKEQ. For the CDR3, the DNA is TGTGCCAGCAGCCAAGATGCCCAGCGGGAGTCCCTCTCCTACGAGCAGTACTTC. Encoded protein: CASSQDAQRESLSYEQYF.

This clonotype appeared many times. The chain recombines TRBV7-7 with TRBJ2-1; tentatively, D is TRBD2 (5 bases). The germline gives CDR1 SSHAT, CDR2 FNYEAQ (reference sequence). Trimming took 1 base from V and 0 from J, leaving 7 bases between them. The length of the CDR3 is 15 residues. CDR3 in DNA: TGTGCCAGCAGCTTAGGGGAGAGCTCCTACAATGAGCAGTTCTTC. Translation gives CASSLGESSYNEQFF.

The table lists this clonotype with many counts. J is TRBJ2-3 and V is TRBV20-1, with TRBD2 matching 7 bases. The CDR3 has 15 amino acids. Germline CDR1 is DFQATT and CDR2 is SNEGSKA (reference sequence). The V and J ends lost 4 bases and 4 bases, in that order; junction bases with no gene match: 11. Written as DNA, the CDR3 is TGCAGTGCTAATCCTAGCGGTGGGAGCCCAGATACGCAGTATTTT. Translation gives CSANPSGGSPDTQYF.